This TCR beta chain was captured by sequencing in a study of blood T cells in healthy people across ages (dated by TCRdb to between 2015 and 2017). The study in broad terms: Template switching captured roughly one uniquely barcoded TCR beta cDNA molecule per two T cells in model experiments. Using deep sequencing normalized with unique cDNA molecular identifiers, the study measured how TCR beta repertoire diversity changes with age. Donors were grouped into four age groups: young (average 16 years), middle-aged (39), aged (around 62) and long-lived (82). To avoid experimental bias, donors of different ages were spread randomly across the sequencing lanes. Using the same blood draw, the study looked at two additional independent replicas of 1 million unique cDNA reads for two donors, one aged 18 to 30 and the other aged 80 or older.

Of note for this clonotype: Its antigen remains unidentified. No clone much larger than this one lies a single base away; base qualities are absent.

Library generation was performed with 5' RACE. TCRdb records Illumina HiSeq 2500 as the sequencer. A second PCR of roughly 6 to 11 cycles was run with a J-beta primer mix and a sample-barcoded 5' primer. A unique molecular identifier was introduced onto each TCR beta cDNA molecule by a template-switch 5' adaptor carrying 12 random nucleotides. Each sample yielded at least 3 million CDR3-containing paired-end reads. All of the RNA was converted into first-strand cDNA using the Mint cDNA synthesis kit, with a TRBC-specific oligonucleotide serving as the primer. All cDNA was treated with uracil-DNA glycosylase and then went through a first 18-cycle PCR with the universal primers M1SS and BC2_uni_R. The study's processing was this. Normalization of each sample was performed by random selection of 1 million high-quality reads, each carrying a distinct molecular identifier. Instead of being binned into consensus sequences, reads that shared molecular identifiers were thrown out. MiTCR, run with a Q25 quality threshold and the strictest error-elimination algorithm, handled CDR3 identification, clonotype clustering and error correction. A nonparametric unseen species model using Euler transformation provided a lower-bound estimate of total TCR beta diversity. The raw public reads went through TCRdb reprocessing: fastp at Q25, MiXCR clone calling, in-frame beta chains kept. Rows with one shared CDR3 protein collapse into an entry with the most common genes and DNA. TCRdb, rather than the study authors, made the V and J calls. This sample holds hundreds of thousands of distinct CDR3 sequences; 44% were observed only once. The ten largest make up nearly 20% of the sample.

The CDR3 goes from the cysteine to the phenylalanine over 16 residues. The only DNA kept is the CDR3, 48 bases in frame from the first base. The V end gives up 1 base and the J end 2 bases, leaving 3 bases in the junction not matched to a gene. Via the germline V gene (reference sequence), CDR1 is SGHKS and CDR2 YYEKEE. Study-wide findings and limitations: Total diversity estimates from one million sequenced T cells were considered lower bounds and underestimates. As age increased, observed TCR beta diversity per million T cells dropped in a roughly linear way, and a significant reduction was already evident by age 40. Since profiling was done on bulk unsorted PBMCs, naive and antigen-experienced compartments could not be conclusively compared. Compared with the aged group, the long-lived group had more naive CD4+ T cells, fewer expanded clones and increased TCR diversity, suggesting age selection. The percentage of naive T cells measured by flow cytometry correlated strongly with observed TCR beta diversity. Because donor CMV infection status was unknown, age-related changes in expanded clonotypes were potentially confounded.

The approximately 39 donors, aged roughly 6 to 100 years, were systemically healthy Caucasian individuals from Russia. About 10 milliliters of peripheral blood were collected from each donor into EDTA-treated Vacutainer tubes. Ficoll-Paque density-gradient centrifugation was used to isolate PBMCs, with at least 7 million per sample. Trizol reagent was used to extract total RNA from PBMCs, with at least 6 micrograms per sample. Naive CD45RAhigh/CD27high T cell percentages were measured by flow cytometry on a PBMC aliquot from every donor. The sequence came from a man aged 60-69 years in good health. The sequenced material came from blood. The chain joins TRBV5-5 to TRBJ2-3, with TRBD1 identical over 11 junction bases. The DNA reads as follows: TGTGCCAGCAGCTTGAGGACAGGGGGCGTCACAGATACGCAGTATTTT. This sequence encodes CASSLRTGGVTDTQYF.